The 26 T cell receptor beta chains listed next were all sequenced from one sample in a study of CD8+ T cells in alopecia areata. After isolation, RNA underwent reverse transcription to generate cDNA as the sequencing template. Clones were read by immunoSEQ multiplex PCR, and TCRdb kept only the in-frame ones, dropping some. In the table there are 140,000 to 150,000 clones, around 87% of which are singletons. This sample comprised CD8+ T cells sorted from blood, obtained at week 0. The source is a human donor with alopecia areata.

The chain links TRBV9 to TRBJ1-1; D gene uncertain. V shed 3 bases and J shed 7 bases, with 10 bases lying between them. The CDR3 length is 12 residues. Germline V CDR1 and CDR2: SGDLS, YYNGEE. CDR3: CASSDTSSEAFF. CDR3 coding DNA: TGTGCCAGCAGCGACACTTCCAGTGAAGCTTTCTTT. The full variable domain, completed using reference TRBV9 and TRBJ1-1, is DSGVTQTPKHLITATGQRVTLRCSPRSGDLSVYWYQQSLDQGLQFLIQYYNGEERAKGNILERFSAQQFPDLHSELNLSSLELGDSALYFCASSDTSSEAFFGQGTRLTVV.

V is TRBV27 and J is TRBJ1-2, with a weak D call TRBD1 (6 bases). The germline gives CDR1 MNHEY, CDR2 SMNVEV (reference sequence). Trimming left V 5 bases short and J 5 bases short, with 18 bases between. This CDR3 region has 15 residues. The CDR3 bases are TGTGCCAGCAGTCTCACTCCGGGGGCCATTTATGGCTACACCTTC. Protein: CASSLTPGAIYGYTF.

J is TRBJ2-7 and V is TRBV5-4; D may correspond to TRBD1 or TRBD2 (5 bases each). The germline gives CDR1 SGHNT, CDR2 YYREEE (reference sequence). The length of the CDR3 is 12 residues. Between the trimmed V and J ends, which lost 4 bases and 8 bases, there was a span of 13 bases. Written as DNA, the CDR3 is TGTGCCAGCAGCATAGGGACGGGCAAGCAGTACTTC. Translated: CASSIGTGKQYF. Looking up the rest from reference TRBV5-4 and TRBJ2-7 gives the full variable domain: ETGVTQSPTHLIKTRGQQVTLRCSSQSGHNTVSWYQQALGQGPQFIFQYYREEENGRGNFPPRFSGLQFPNYSSELNVNALELDDSALYLCASSIGTGKQYFGPGTRLTVT.

This clone was seen just once. The V and J genes are TRBV4-1 and TRBJ2-1; D gene ambiguous. The CDR3 is 15 amino acids. The germline gives CDR1 MGHRA, CDR2 YSYEKL. V was pared by 1 base and J by 0 bases, with 7 bases between. The CDR3 is CASSQGFDSYNEQFF. In nucleotides, the CDR3 is TGCGCCAGCAGCCAAGGTTTTGACTCCTACAATGAGCAGTTCTTC.

A few counts support this clone. The CDR3 DNA is TGTGCCAGCAGCCTACAAGGGGGGGCTGAAGCTTTCTTT. It specifies CASSLQGGAEAFF. The chain employs TRBV7-6 and TRBJ1-1; D may be TRBD1 (6 bases). Germline CDR1 and CDR2: SGHVS and FNYEAQ. This CDR3 region has 13 residues. The V and J ends lost 5 bases and 6 bases respectively, with 13 bases between them.

This chain joins TRBV15 and TRBJ2-3; possible D gene TRBD1, 5 bases. From germline, CDR1 is LNHNV and CDR2 YYDKDF (reference sequence). Trimming removed 0 bases from V and 0 bases from J, with 7 bases in between. The CDR3 sequence is 15 residues long. CDR3 sequence reads: CATSREDRSTDTQYF. The CDR3 DNA reads as TGTGCCACCAGCAGAGAAGACAGAAGCACAGATACGCAGTATTTT.

The chain couples TRBV14 to TRBJ2-7; tentatively, D is TRBD1 (6 bases). This CDR3 is 13 amino acids long. Trimming pared 4 bases from V and 2 bases from J, leaving 9 bases between. The germline gives CDR1 SGHDN, CDR2 FVKESK. CDR3 residues: CASSLDRTYEQYF. The DNA of the CDR3 is TGTGCCAGCAGCCTTGACAGGACCTACGAGCAGTACTTC.

The CDR3 loop is CSVADRADTQYF. The CDR3 DNA sequence: TGCAGCGTTGCGGACAGAGCAGATACGCAGTATTTT. The J gene is TRBJ2-3, the V gene TRBV29-1, with D maybe TRBD1 (6 bases). The CDR3 extends over 12 amino acids. Germline values: CDR1 SQVTM, CDR2 ANQGSEA. Trimming removed 4 bases from V and 4 bases from J, with 9 bases in between.

A remark on this clone: Other nucleotide sequences from this sample produce the same CDR3. V and J are TRBV5-4 and TRBJ2-3; D not certain. The germline V and J ends were trimmed by 4 bases and 0 bases, with 3 bases remaining between them. The CDR3 contains 12 residues. Germline V lookup: CDR1 SGHNT, CDR2 YYREEE (reference sequence). CDR3 DNA sequence: TGTGCCAGCAGCCTTAGCACAGATACGCAGTATTTT. This gives the protein CASSLSTDTQYF.

The gene calls are TRBV27 and TRBJ2-1; 10 nucleotides line up with TRBD1. The CDR3 spans 15 residues. The germline gives CDR1 MNHEY, CDR2 SMNVEV (reference sequence). V lost 7 bases, J lost 4 bases, and 7 bases stayed unmatched. Here the CDR3 reads CASTLTGGAYNEQFF. The CDR3 nucleotides read TGTGCCAGCACCCTGACAGGGGGCGCGTACAATGAGCAGTTCTTC.

This clone has a single count. The J gene is TRBJ2-7, the V gene TRBV11-1; the match to TRBD1 covers 10 bases. The CDR3 has 14 amino acids. CDR1 is SGHAT, CDR2 FQDESV, per germline (reference sequence). V was pared by 5 bases and J by 4 bases, with 5 bases of the junction left unmatched. Written as DNA, the CDR3 is TGTGCCAGCAGCCTAATGGGACAGGGGTACGAGCAGTACTTC. It specifies CASSLMGQGYEQYF.

The chain links TRBV18 to TRBJ2-2; D is unresolved. CDR3 length: 14 amino acids. V was shortened by 2 bases and J by 1 base, with 5 bases between the two germline ends. Germline assignment: CDR1 KGHSH and CDR2 LQKENI. The CDR3 sequence is CASSPTRNTGELFF. CDR3 coding DNA: TGTGCCAGCTCACCAACCAGGAACACCGGGGAGCTGTTTTTT.

The V call is TRBV7-9, the J call TRBJ2-1, with TRBD2 matching 10 bases. After removal of 8 bases from V and 4 bases from J, the junction contained 11 bases not matched to a gene. Germline V lookup: CDR1 SEHNR, CDR2 FQNEAQ (reference sequence). The length of the CDR3 is 16 residues. The CDR3 region is CASGPSGSSGYNEQFF. In nucleotides, the CDR3 is TGTGCCAGCGGACCTAGCGGGAGTAGTGGGTACAATGAGCAGTTCTTC. Based on the CDR3 plus reference TRBV7-9 and TRBJ2-1, the full variable domain is DTGVSQNPRHKITKRGQNVTFRCDPISEHNRLYWYRQTLGQGPEFLTYFQNEAQLEKSRLLSDRFSAERPKGSFSTLEIQRTEQGDSAMYLCASGPSGSSGYNEQFFGPGTRLTVL.

The chain uses TRBV5-1 and TRBJ2-1; D is unresolved. Germline-derived CDR1 and CDR2 are SGHRS and YFSETQ. V was trimmed by 5 bases and J by 6 bases, leaving 15 bases between them. CDR3 size: 14 residues. The CDR3 loop reads CASSLSPAFNEQFF. DNA for the CDR3: TGCGCCAGCAGTTTATCCCCGGCCTTCAATGAGCAGTTCTTC.

The V and J genes are TRBV5-1 and TRBJ1-6, with D unclear. The ends were cut back, 4 bases at V and 10 bases at J, with 12 bases in the middle. The CDR3 is 13 amino acids. CDR1 and CDR2 (germline): SGHRS, YFSETQ. For the CDR3, the DNA is TGCGCCAGCAGCCCAGAACGGAGATCACCCCTCCACTTT. Amino acid sequence: CASSPERRSPLHF. The full variable domain, its missing parts supplied by reference TRBV5-1 and TRBJ1-6, is KAGVTQTPRYLIKTRGQQVTLSCSPISGHRSVSWYQQTPGQGLQFLFEYFSETQRNKGNFPGRFSGRQFSNSRSEMNVSTLELGDSALYLCASSPERRSPLHFGNGTRLTVT.

The rearrangement uses TRBV27 and TRBJ2-7; D unresolved. Germline V CDR1 and CDR2: MNHEY, SMNVEV (reference sequence). V gave up 3 bases and J gave up 6 bases, with 12 bases separating them. This CDR3 region has 13 residues. In DNA form, the CDR3 reads TGTGCCAGCAGTTTTCACAGCCATCCCGAGCAGTACTTC. Translated, it gives CASSFHSHPEQYF.

CDR3 amino acids: CASSLWGLGETQYF. CDR3 DNA: TGTGCCAGCAGCTTGTGGGGGCTAGGGGAGACCCAGTACTTC. This rearrangement joins TRBV5-6 to TRBJ2-5; D may be TRBD1 (6 bases). Germline V lookup: CDR1 SGHDT, CDR2 YYEEEE. The ends were cut back, 1 base at V and 5 bases at J, with 12 bases in the middle. The CDR3 has 14 amino acids.

CDR3 sequence: CASSQTTGSYEQYF. The DNA for the CDR3 is TGTGCCAGCAGCCAGACGACAGGGTCCTACGAGCAGTACTTC. The genes are TRBV9 and TRBJ2-7; 7 bases match TRBD1. The CDR3 has 14 amino acids. Germline loops: CDR1 SGDLS, CDR2 YYNGEE. The trim removed 4 bases at V and 1 base at J, leaving 5 bases unmatched.

V is TRBV29-1 and J is TRBJ2-7, with D tentatively TRBD1 or TRBD2 (5 bases each). V gave up 2 bases and J gave up 2 bases, with 16 bases separating them. Germline assignment: CDR1 SQVTM and CDR2 ANQGSEA. The CDR3 is 15 residues long. The CDR3 loop reads CSVELWGNGPYEQYF. The CDR3 DNA follows: TGCAGCGTTGAACTGTGGGGGAACGGACCCTACGAGCAGTACTTC.

This rearrangement joins TRBV23-1 to TRBJ2-1; TRBD2 aligns across 7 bases. TRBV23-1 belongs to the ORF category, with a function that is uncertain. V lost 7 bases and J lost 4; bases outside the gene matches: 16. CDR3 size: 17 residues. CDR3 sequence (DNA): TGCGCCAGCACTTCCCCTTCAAAGCGGGGCCCGTACAATGAGCAGTTCTTC. The encoded protein is CASTSPSKRGPYNEQFF.

On this clone itself: The junction differs from germline at one of its ends, possibly a read error. The J gene is TRBJ1-2, the V gene TRBV9; D call uncertain. This CDR3 comprises 12 residues. Germline assignment: CDR1 SGDLS and CDR2 YYNGEE. CDR3 DNA sequence: TGTGCCAGCAGCACCCGGGGTGATGGCTGCACCTTC. Residues: CASSTRGDGCTF.

With respect to this clone: The identical CDR3 is also encoded by other nucleotide sequences in the sample. The chain joins TRBV7-9 to TRBJ2-7, with D tentatively TRBD1 (5 bases). V lost 2 bases to trimming and J lost 2 bases, with 10 bases between them. CDR1 and CDR2 (germline): SEHNR, FQNEAQ (reference sequence). The CDR3 extends over 14 amino acids. CDR3 amino acids: CASSLPDSTYEQYF. CDR3 sequence (DNA): TGTGCCAGCAGCTTACCCGACAGCACCTACGAGCAGTACTTC.

This sequence joins TRBV19 and TRBJ2-7; the D gene is possibly TRBD1 (6 bases). Germline V lookup: CDR1 LNHDA, CDR2 SQIVND (reference sequence). This CDR3 spans 12 amino acids. With 4 bases removed from V and 3 bases from J, the gap between germline ends came to 7 bases. CDR3 residues: CASSKDSYEQYF. In nucleotides, the CDR3 is TGTGCCAGTAGTAAGGACAGCTACGAGCAGTACTTC.

The rearrangement uses TRBV2 and TRBJ2-1, with D perhaps TRBD2 (6 bases). Trimming pared 0 bases from V and 7 bases from J, leaving 13 bases between. The V gene's germline CDR1 is SNHLY and CDR2 FYNNEI. The CDR3 contains 15 residues. The CDR3 is CASSEAWGEWNEQFF. The CDR3 DNA follows: TGTGCCAGCAGTGAAGCGTGGGGGGAGTGGAATGAGCAGTTCTTC.

The CDR3 sequence: CASSIGGPNTGELFF. The DNA for the CDR3 is TGTGCCAGTAGTATAGGAGGCCCTAACACCGGGGAGCTGTTTTTT. V is TRBV19 and J is TRBJ2-2; no clear D. Germline V gene sequence: CDR1 LNHDA, CDR2 SQIVND (reference sequence). CDR3 length equals 15 residues. The V end lost 1 base, the J end lost 2 bases, and 8 bases lay between the germline ends.

The V call is TRBV27, the J call TRBJ2-1, with a weak D call TRBD1 (6 bases). CDR1 and CDR2 from the germline V gene are MNHEY and SMNVEV (reference sequence). V was cut by 1 base and J by 4 bases, with 11 bases left in between. The CDR3 contains 15 residues. In nucleotides, the CDR3 is TGTGCCAGCAGTTTATGGACAGAATCTTACAATGAGCAGTTCTTC. This encodes CASSLWTESYNEQFF.